The next 16 T cell receptor beta chains were all read from a single sample in a study of T cell clonality in common variable immunodeficiency. TCRdb's copy holds only in-frame clones and misses some; the assay was immunoSEQ multiplex PCR. The sample holds 75,000 to 85,000 clones, and no clone turns up only once. Specimen: peripheral blood mononuclear cells. Receptors originate from a person between 18 and 70 years old in good health.

This clone was counted between two and nine times. The read stops 3 residues short of the end of the CDR3; the missing end is completed from the germline J gene. The chain is built from TRBV7-8 and TRBJ1-3; no clear D. Germline-derived CDR1 and CDR2 are SGHVS and FQNEAQ. CDR3 length: 16 amino acids. Trimming pared 2 bases from V and 1 base from J, leaving 12 bases between. CDR3 loop: CASSLLVAGSGNTIYF. The CDR3 DNA, read in part, is TGTGCCAGCAGCTTACTCGTAGCCGGGTCTGGAAACACC.

This clone was observed many times. The CDR3 end is not reached by the read, which stops 3 residues before it; the germline J gene fills it in. The gene calls are TRBV3-1 (or the pseudogene TRBV3-2) and TRBJ1-1, with D possibly being TRBD1 (6 bases). CDR3 length: 14 amino acids. Trimming shortened V by 4 bases and J by 5 bases, and 14 bases separated the two germline ends. Per the germline V gene, CDR1 is LGHDT and CDR2 is YNNKEL (reference sequence). The covered CDR3 bases are TGTGCCAGCAGCCTCCTTAACAGGGTTACTGAA. Amino acid sequence: CASSLLNRVTE. The whole CDR3 reads CASSLLNRVTEAFF.

In its sample, this clone was seen many times. The sequenced fragment ends 3 residues before the CDR3 boundary, so the rest is inferred from the germline J gene. The rearrangement uses TRBV11-2 and TRBJ2-1, with unresolved D. The CDR3 runs 14 residues. Deletions cut 3 bases from V and 1 base from J, with 7 bases between. From germline, CDR1 is SGHAT and CDR2 FQNNGV. The CDR3 spells CASSLWRSYNEQFF. CDR3 DNA, as far as it was read: TGTGCCAGCAGCTTGTGGCGGTCCTACAATGAG.

This clone has at least ten counts. The read is 3 residues too short to cover the CDR3 end, so that end is filled in from the germline J gene. This chain joins TRBV4-1 and TRBJ1-3, with D perhaps matching TRBD1 (6 bases). V gave up 3 bases and J gave up 8 bases, with 14 bases separating them. CDR1 MGHRA and CDR2 YSYEKL come from the germline V gene. The CDR3 covers 14 residues. CDR3 loop: CASSHSTSGDTIYF. The CDR3 bases that were read are TGCGCCAGCAGCCATTCTACCTCAGGGGACACC.

This clone appeared many times. CDR3 bases read: TGCAGTGCTAGATCACCGGGGGTAGGCGAGACC. As protein: CSARSPGVGET. The whole CDR3 sequence reads CSARSPGVGETQYF. The chain links TRBV20-1 to TRBJ2-5; D possibly corresponds to TRBD2 (6 bases). The read gets to within 3 residues of the CDR3 end, and the germline J gene fills in the rest. The germline gives CDR1 DFQATT, CDR2 SNEGSKA (reference sequence). The ends were cut back, 2 bases at V and 5 bases at J, with 15 bases in the middle. CDR3 length equals 14 residues.

This clone was recorded many times. The read comes to an end 3 residues before the CDR3 does, leaving the germline J gene to fill in the end. The V call is TRBV19, the J call TRBJ2-1; 8 positions match TRBD2. The J segment lost 4 bases and the V segment lost 6 bases, leaving 8 bases of the junction unmatched. Germline CDR1 is LNHDA and CDR2 is SQIVND (reference sequence). The CDR3 is 15 residues long. The part of the CDR3 DNA that was read is TGTGCCAGTAGGACGACCGGGACTAGTTACAATGAG. Amino acid sequence: CASRTTGTSYNE. The full CDR3 is CASRTTGTSYNEQFF.

The table lists this clone with many counts. The observed sequence ends 3 residues before the CDR3 terminus, with the missing tail filled in from the germline J gene. The V gene is TRBV18, the J gene TRBJ2-3, with 8 bases identical to TRBD2. The ends lost 4 bases at V and 1 base at J; junction bases unmatched: 10. The length of the CDR3 is 17 residues. Looked up from germline, CDR1 is KGHSH and CDR2 is LQKENI. The CDR3 is CASSRDEPGLGTDTQYF. The DNA read from the CDR3 is TGTGCCAGCTCACGGGACGAACCGGGACTAGGCACAGATACG.

This clone was observed many times. The read ends 3 residues before the CDR3 terminus; that terminus is restored from the germline J gene. V is TRBV5-6 and J is TRBJ2-1; the D gene is possibly TRBD2 (6 bases). V was trimmed by 0 bases and J by 9 bases, leaving 10 bases between them. The CDR3 runs 13 residues. The V gene's germline CDR1 is SGHDT and CDR2 YYEEEE. CDR3 DNA (partial): TGTGCCAGCAGCTTGGTCGGGGGAAGTGAG. It codes for CASSLVGGSE. The CDR3 in full is CASSLVGGSEQFF.

This clone was counted at least ten times. The CDR3 end lies 3 residues beyond the end of the read and is filled in from the germline J gene. The V and J genes are TRBV19 and TRBJ1-6, with D tentatively TRBD1 (6 bases). Per germline, CDR1 LNHDA and CDR2 SQIVND (reference sequence). The length of the CDR3 is 16 residues. V gave up 3 bases and J gave up 7 bases, with 16 bases separating them. The CDR3 loop is CASSITVDRRNSPLHF. Partial CDR3 DNA: TGTGCCAGTAGTATTACGGTCGACAGGAGGAATTCACCC.

This clone was detected ten times or more. The part of the CDR3 DNA that was read is TGCAGTGCTAACCCAAGCGGGAGTAGATGGACAGATACG. Translating gives CSANPSGSRWTDT. The complete CDR3 reads CSANPSGSRWTDTQYF. The chain combines TRBV20-1 with TRBJ2-3, with 8 bases identical to TRBD2. The DNA ends 3 residues before the CDR3 does, and the rest of the CDR3 is filled in from the germline J gene. The CDR3 runs 16 residues. V shed 4 bases and J 3 bases; nucleotides not matched to a gene: 12. The germline V gene encodes CDR1 DFQATT and CDR2 SNEGSKA (reference sequence).

This clone was seen many times. Read sequence stops 3 residues before the CDR3 end, and the germline J gene provides the missing end. The rearrangement joins TRBV28 to TRBJ1-4, with TRBD1 matching over 10 bases. Germline V gene lookup returns CDR1 MDHEN and CDR2 SYDVKM. This CDR3 has 15 residues. The junction had 5 bases not matched to a gene; V was cut back by 2 bases and J by 8 bases. The CDR3 sequence: CASSLEGQGYEKLFF. CDR3 bases read: TGTGCCAGCAGTTTAGAGGGACAGGGGTACGAAAAA.

Ten or more counts support this clone. Coverage ceases 3 residues before the CDR3 finishes, and the germline J gene fills in the end. This chain connects TRBV19 to TRBJ1-1; TRBD1 matches at 8 bases. V lost 7 bases and J lost 1; bases outside the gene matches: 5. The CDR3 contains 14 residues. Looked up from germline, CDR1 is LNHDA and CDR2 is SQIVND (reference sequence). CDR3 DNA, as far as it was read: TGTGCCAGTACCCCAGGGGGCCGGAACACTGAA. Protein: CASTPGGRNTE. In full, the CDR3 is CASTPGGRNTEAFF.

This clone came up many times. The read ends 3 residues early relative to the CDR3; the germline J gene fills the gap. The chain recombines TRBV5-4 with TRBJ1-2; 9 nucleotides line up with TRBD1. The junction had 8 bases not matched to a gene; V was cut back by 6 bases and J by 5 bases. The CDR3 covers 14 residues. In germline, CDR1 is SGHNT, CDR2 YYREEE (reference sequence). The CDR3 sequence: CASNRQGGRYGYTF. The DNA read from the CDR3 is TGTGCCAGCAACCGACAGGGGGGGAGGTATGGC.

In this sample, this clone turned up many times. The read ends 3 residues before the CDR3 terminus; that terminus is restored from the germline J gene. The chain joins TRBV2 to TRBJ2-7, with D possibly called TRBD1 or TRBD2 (5 bases each). Germline loops: CDR1 SNHLY, CDR2 FYNNEI. V dropped 9 bases and J dropped 3 bases, with 18 bases sitting between them. The CDR3 has 14 residues. Incomplete CDR3 DNA: TGTGCCAGTAAAGAGGGGAACAGACACTACGAG. Protein sequence: CASKEGNRHYE. Given in full, the CDR3 is CASKEGNRHYEQYF.

This clone was counted at least ten times. The read ends 3 residues before the CDR3 terminus; that terminus is restored from the germline J gene. The V gene is TRBV20-1, the J gene TRBJ2-3; 11 nucleotides align to TRBD2. This CDR3 region has 15 residues. The germline V gene has CDR1 DFQATT and CDR2 SNEGSKA (reference sequence). Germline trimming cut 5 bases from V and 2 bases from J; bases unmatched to any gene: 6. The CDR3 DNA, read in part, is TGCAGTGCTGCAGGACTAGCGGGCCACACAGATACG. The encoded protein is CSAAGLAGHTDT. The CDR3, in full, reads CSAAGLAGHTDTQYF.

This clone was observed many times. The CDR3 is cut off 3 residues early in the read; its end comes from the germline J gene. The chain joins TRBV7-6 to TRBJ2-7, with a weak D call TRBD1 (6 bases). The CDR3 sequence is 13 residues long. Germline lookup yields CDR1 SGHVS and CDR2 FNYEAQ. V was pared by 5 bases and J by 3 bases, with 11 bases between. CDR3 bases read: TGTGCCAGCAGCCCCGGGACAATCTACGAG. Encoded protein: CASSPGTIYE. The full CDR3 protein is CASSPGTIYEQYF.